These 31 T cell receptor beta chains originate from one sample sequenced in a study of technical replicates of blood from several donors. Method: immunoSEQ multiplex PCR; TCRdb's copy keeps in-frame clones and lacks some. The profile shows 64,000 or so clones, around 97% of them singletons. Sequences were obtained from T cells isolated from PBMCs. These receptor sequences come from a human donor in good health.

The rearrangement joins TRBV19 to TRBJ1-4; maybe TRBD1 (6 bases). The CDR3 is 14 amino acids. Trimming stripped 7 bases from V and 3 bases from J, with 12 bases between. Germline values: CDR1 LNHDA, CDR2 SQIVND (reference sequence). Here the CDR3 reads CASTRGNPNEKLFF. Written as DNA, the CDR3 is TGTGCCAGTACGAGGGGGAACCCTAATGAAAAACTGTTTTTT.

The V and J genes are TRBV7-9 and TRBJ2-7, with a possible D match to TRBD2 (6 bases). CDR3 length: 15 residues. Trimming took off 6 bases at V and 0 bases at J, with 15 bases between the two ends. Looked up from germline, CDR1 is SEHNR and CDR2 is FQNEAQ (reference sequence). For the CDR3, the DNA is TGTGCCAGCAGTCCGTCTAGCGTGGTCTCCTACGAGCAGTACTTC. Amino acids: CASSPSSVVSYEQYF.

The chain combines TRBV6-6 with TRBJ2-1; tentative D call: TRBD1 (6 bases). V shed 5 bases and J shed 0 bases, with 8 bases lying between them. The CDR3 loop spans 14 amino acids. The V gene's germline CDR1 is MNHNY and CDR2 SVGAGI (reference sequence). Here the CDR3 DNA reads TGTGCCAGCAGTCAGGGGAGCTCCTACAATGAGCAGTTCTTC. Amino acid sequence: CASSQGSSYNEQFF.

The J gene is TRBJ1-1, the V gene TRBV7-9; 7 bases line up with TRBD1. Germline trimming cut 3 bases from V and 1 base from J; bases unmatched to any gene: 2. The CDR3 contains 14 residues. Per the germline V gene, CDR1 is SEHNR and CDR2 is FQNEAQ (reference sequence). In DNA, the CDR3 is TGTGCCAGCAGCTTGGACAGGACGAACACTGAAGCTTTCTTT. Protein sequence: CASSLDRTNTEAFF.

A single count supports this clone. CDR3 region: CASSGTPSSYNSPLHF. CDR3 nucleotide sequence: TGTGCCAGCAGTGGGACTCCGAGCTCCTATAATTCACCCCTCCACTTT. The chain is built from TRBV27 and TRBJ1-6, with D maybe TRBD1 (5 bases). CDR3 size: 16 residues. V was trimmed by 5 bases and J by 0 bases, leaving 11 bases between them. Germline CDR1 reads MNHEY; CDR2 reads SMNVEV (reference sequence).

This chain connects TRBV6-1 to TRBJ2-5, with a tentative D call TRBD1 (6 bases). V dropped 6 bases and J dropped 2 bases, with 7 bases sitting between them. The CDR3 sequence is 12 residues long. Germline V lookup: CDR1 MNHNS, CDR2 SASEGT. The CDR3 protein is CASRGQQETQYF. The DNA of the CDR3 is TGTGCCAGCAGAGGACAGCAAGAGACCCAGTACTTC.

The chain recombines TRBV19 with TRBJ1-5; 7 positions agree with TRBD1. Per the germline V gene, CDR1 is LNHDA and CDR2 is SQIVND (reference sequence). The J segment lost 5 bases and the V segment lost 3 bases, leaving 7 bases of the junction unmatched. This CDR3 comprises 15 residues. The CDR3, as DNA: TGTGCCAGTAGTATGTACAGGGGTTTGGATCAGCCCCAGCATTTT. Translating it yields CASSMYRGLDQPQHF.

The V and J genes are TRBV9 and TRBJ1-2; 8 positions match TRBD1. CDR1 is SGDLS, CDR2 YYNGEE, per germline. This CDR3 region has 15 residues. Losses at the gene ends were 0 bases for V and 2 bases for J; bases not matched to a gene: 3. CDR3 protein: CASSVAPGGNYGYTF. The CDR3 DNA sequence: TGTGCCAGCAGCGTAGCCCCAGGGGGCAACTATGGCTACACCTTC.

This sequence joins TRBV6-1 and TRBJ1-4, with 7 bases identical to TRBD1. Per germline, CDR1 MNHNS and CDR2 SASEGT. CDR3 length: 14 residues. The ends lost 8 bases at V and 4 bases at J; junction bases unmatched: 7. As DNA, the CDR3 is TGTGCCAGCGAAGGGGGCAGGGTTAATGAAAAACTGTTTTTT. Translated, it gives CASEGGRVNEKLFF.

The V and J genes are TRBV13 and TRBJ2-7; TRBD1 matches 10 bases. Looked up from germline, CDR1 is PRHDT and CDR2 is FYEKMQ (reference sequence). The V and J ends lost 4 bases and 5 bases, in that order; junction bases with no gene match: 14. The CDR3 extends over 17 amino acids. The CDR3, as DNA: TGTGCCAGCAGCTCACTAGTCCGACAGGGGGCGCAGAACGAGCAGTACTTC. As protein: CASSSLVRQGAQNEQYF.

V gene TRBV25-1 combines with J gene TRBJ2-3; TRBD1 matches 7 bases. Trimming at V came to 2 bases and at J to 2 bases, leaving 4 bases not matched to a gene. Per germline, CDR1 MGHDK and CDR2 SYGVNS. The CDR3 totals 15 residues. The CDR3 is CASSEPGQLTDTQYF. CDR3 in DNA: TGTGCCAGCAGTGAACCGGGACAGCTCACAGATACGCAGTATTTT.

This chain joins TRBV28 and TRBJ1-5; D is unresolved. Trimming pared 3 bases from V and 5 bases from J, leaving 14 bases between. The germline V gene encodes CDR1 MDHEN and CDR2 SYDVKM. The CDR3 loop spans 15 amino acids. The CDR3 reads CASSLAAVLDQPQHF. CDR3 in DNA: TGTGCCAGCAGTTTGGCGGCGGTGTTAGATCAGCCCCAGCATTTT.

This chain's CDR3 is CASSQDAEVTFVTDTQYF. DNA of the CDR3: TGCGCCAGCAGCCAAGATGCCGAGGTTACTTTTGTCACAGATACGCAGTATTTT. This chain connects TRBV4-1 to TRBJ2-3; D is unclear. CDR3 size: 18 residues. The V and J ends lost 0 bases and 2 bases respectively, with 18 bases between them. In germline, CDR1 is MGHRA, CDR2 YSYEKL.

This clone was detected only once. The J gene is TRBJ1-1, the V gene TRBV7-9, with 10 bases matching TRBD1. V trimming: 2 bases; J trimming: 7 bases; junction bases outside the gene matches: 7. The CDR3 is made up of 15 amino acids. Germline-derived CDR1 and CDR2 are SEHNR and FQNEAQ (reference sequence). CDR3: CASSLRDRGPFEAFF. The CDR3 nucleotides read TGTGCCAGCAGCTTACGGGACAGGGGACCTTTTGAAGCTTTCTTT.

The rearrangement links TRBV19 to TRBJ1-2; possible D gene TRBD1, 6 bases. Germline V lookup: CDR1 LNHDA, CDR2 SQIVND (reference sequence). CDR3 length: 13 residues. V lost 7 bases and J 6 bases, leaving 15 bases between the germline ends. The CDR3 DNA reads TGTGCCAGTACCCTAGGCAGGGGAGATGGCTACACCTTC. It yields the protein CASTLGRGDGYTF. Filled out from reference TRBV19 and TRBJ1-2, the complete variable domain reads DGGITQSPKYLFRKEGQNVTLSCEQNLNHDAMYWYRQDPGQGLRLIYYSQIVNDFQKGDIAEGYSVSREKKESFPLTVTSAQKNPTAFYLCASTLGRGDGYTFGSGTRLTVV.

This sequence joins TRBV6-6 and TRBJ2-5, with a tentative D call TRBD2 (5 bases). The CDR3 is 15 residues long. The germline V gene encodes CDR1 MNHNY and CDR2 SVGAGI (reference sequence). Trimming cost V 5 bases and J 4 bases, with 17 bases left between them. CDR3 in DNA: TGTGCCAGCAGTCATAGCGTCTCACGGGGAGAGACCCAGTACTTC. Its translation is CASSHSVSRGETQYF.

V gene TRBV13 combines with J gene TRBJ2-7, with a possible D match to TRBD2 (6 bases). The germline CDR1 and CDR2 sequences are PRHDT and FYEKMQ (reference sequence). The CDR3 spans 14 residues. The V end lost 3 bases, the J end lost 7 bases, and 16 bases lay between the germline ends. The CDR3 DNA sequence: TGTGCCAGCAGCTTGGAGGGCAGGGCTGGTGAGCAGTACTTC. This codes for CASSLEGRAGEQYF.

The chain is built from TRBV5-1 and TRBJ2-3; 7 nucleotides line up with TRBD1. The CDR3 covers 14 residues. Trimming took 5 bases from V and 5 from J; bases not matched to a gene: 8. Germline CDR1 is SGHRS and CDR2 is YFSETQ. For the CDR3, the DNA is TGCGCCAGCAGAGAGGGGGCTTCCATAGATACGCAGTATTTT. Protein product: CASREGASIDTQYF.

The gene calls are TRBV10-2 and TRBJ2-2, with a weak D call TRBD2 (5 bases). Trimming removed 6 bases from V and 0 bases from J, with 11 bases in between. Germline assignment: CDR1 WSHSY and CDR2 SAAADI. The CDR3 covers 15 residues. The CDR3 reads CASRLSGTNTGELFF. CDR3 nucleotides: TGCGCCAGCAGGTTGAGCGGAACGAACACCGGGGAGCTGTTTTTT.

V is TRBV5-1 and J is TRBJ2-2, with D perhaps matching TRBD2 (5 bases). This CDR3 is 15 amino acids long. Germline V lookup: CDR1 SGHRS, CDR2 YFSETQ. V was pared by 7 bases and J by 6 bases, with 19 bases between. The CDR3 is CASYPRSGDAGELFF. The CDR3 coding sequence is TGCGCCAGCTACCCGCGTTCCGGGGATGCCGGGGAGCTGTTTTTT.

The rearrangement links TRBV5-4 to TRBJ2-3; TRBD2 aligns across 8 bases. There are 17 residues in the CDR3. From germline, CDR1 is SGHNT and CDR2 YYREEE (reference sequence). V lost 1 base to trimming and J lost 3 bases; unmatched junction nucleotides: 10. The chain's CDR3 is CASSLSLAGMTTDTQYF. The CDR3 region has the DNA TGTGCCAGCAGCTTGTCTCTAGCGGGCATGACTACAGATACGCAGTATTTT.

V and J are TRBV11-2 and TRBJ2-7; 9 bases are a match to TRBD2. The germline gives CDR1 SGHAT, CDR2 FQNNGV. CDR3 length equals 16 residues. Germline trimming cut 1 base from V and 9 bases from J; bases unmatched to any gene: 13. CDR3 protein: CASSLGELAGDRRQYF. As DNA, the CDR3 is TGTGCCAGCAGCTTAGGGGAATTAGCGGGAGATAGGCGGCAGTACTTC.

The chain recombines TRBV5-6 with TRBJ2-2; TRBD1 is a possible D gene (6 bases). Germline V gene sequence: CDR1 SGHDT, CDR2 YYEEEE. This CDR3 has 14 amino acids. Trimming stripped 1 base from V and 6 bases from J, with 10 bases between. The CDR3: CASSLNRVPGELFF. The CDR3 DNA reads TGTGCCAGCAGCTTGAACAGGGTCCCCGGGGAGCTGTTTTTT. The full variable domain, in which reference TRBV5-6 and TRBJ2-2 provide the parts outside the CDR3, is DAGVTQSPTHLIKTRGQQVTLRCSPKSGHDTVSWYQQALGQGPQFIFQYYEEEERQRGNFPDRFSGHQFPNYSSELNVNALLLGDSALYLCASSLNRVPGELFFGEGSRLTVL.

This chain links TRBV5-4 with TRBJ2-7; tentatively, D is TRBD1 (5 bases). CDR1 and CDR2 (germline): SGHNT, YYREEE (reference sequence). The germline V and J ends were trimmed by 0 bases and 5 bases, with 6 bases remaining between them. The CDR3 extends over 12 amino acids. The CDR3 region has the DNA TGTGCCAGCAGCTTGGGACAGAACGAGCAGTACTTC. It codes for CASSLGQNEQYF.

The chain uses TRBV30 and TRBJ1-3; the match to TRBD1 covers 11 bases. The ends lost 8 bases at V and 0 bases at J; junction bases unmatched: 6. CDR1 and CDR2 (germline): GTSNPN, SVGIG (reference sequence). The CDR3 covers 15 residues. CDR3: CAQRTGGFSGNTIYF. In DNA, the CDR3 is TGTGCCCAAAGGACAGGGGGCTTCTCTGGAAACACCATATATTTT. The whole variable domain, filled in from reference TRBV30 and TRBJ1-3, reads SQTIHQWPATLVQPVGSPLSLECTVEGTSNPNLYWYRQAAGRGLQLLFYSVGIGQISSEVPQNLSASRPQDRQFILSSKKLLLSDSGFYLCAQRTGGFSGNTIYFGEGSWLTVV.

The CDR3 sequence is CASRIGLSGNTIYF. CDR3 bases: TGTGCCAGCCGAATCGGACTCTCTGGAAACACCATATATTTT. The V and J genes are TRBV5-6 and TRBJ1-3; no clear D gene. CDR1 is SGHDT, CDR2 YYEEEE, per germline. V gave up 7 bases and J gave up 0 bases, with 11 bases separating them. CDR3 length equals 14 residues.

V usage is TRBV11-3 and J usage is TRBJ1-1, with D perhaps matching TRBD1 (6 bases). The germline V gene encodes CDR1 SGHNT and CDR2 YENEEA. V lost 5 bases to trimming and J lost 0 bases, with 22 bases between them. CDR3 length: 18 amino acids. CDR3 region: CASSPRTGGPFMNTEAFF. Written as DNA, the CDR3 is TGTGCCAGCAGCCCCCGAACTGGGGGCCCGTTCATGAACACTGAAGCTTTCTTT.

The chain is built from TRBV28 and TRBJ2-1; 8 bases fit TRBD1. There are 16 residues in the CDR3. V was pared by 5 bases and J by 7 bases, with 13 bases of the junction left unmatched. CDR1 and CDR2 (germline): MDHEN, SYDVKM. In DNA form, the CDR3 reads TGTGCCAGCAGTACCCTCCCGGGACAGGACAGGAATGAGCAGTTCTTC. Its protein product is CASSTLPGQDRNEQFF.

This chain connects TRBV5-1 to TRBJ2-7; TRBD2 is a possible D gene (5 bases). V lost 6 bases and J 4 bases, leaving 14 bases between the germline ends. CDR1 is SGHRS, CDR2 YFSETQ, per germline. The CDR3 spans 13 residues. The CDR3 region is CASTGNSPYEQYF. The CDR3, as DNA: TGCGCCAGCACCGGGAATTCGCCTTACGAGCAGTACTTC.

This chain connects TRBV7-9 to TRBJ2-2, with 8 nucleotides matching TRBD1. V was clipped by 4 bases and J by 4 bases; unmatched bases: 5. The CDR3 loop spans 15 amino acids. Germline CDR1 SEHNR, CDR2 FQNEAQ (reference sequence). CDR3 DNA sequence: TGTGCCAGCAGCTCCAAGACAGGGGCCACCGGGGAGCTGTTTTTT. This sequence encodes CASSSKTGATGELFF.

The chain recombines TRBV6-5 with TRBJ1-2; 8 bases line up with TRBD1. With V trimmed by 5 bases and J by 7 bases, 6 bases remained unmatched. Germline V CDR1 and CDR2: MNHEY, SVGAGI. CDR3 size: 13 residues. DNA for the CDR3: TGTGCCAGCAGTCTACAGGGGGATGCTGGCTACACCTTC. It specifies CASSLQGDAGYTF.